This T cell receptor (beta chain) was identified during a study of T-cell memory formation after mild COVID-19 (TCRdb year 2021). Some background on the complete study: Most TCR sequence clusters were specific to one of the two donors. The cohort comprised two young, previously healthy adult volunteers, one female and one male. Longitudinal TCRalpha and TCRbeta repertoire sequencing tracked T-cell clones expanding and contracting after mild COVID-19 in a couple of donors. Study-level results and caveats: From day 15 to 85, contracting clones showed balanced CD4/CD8 phenotypes, whereas a second wave of clones that expanded from day 15 to 37 leaned towards CD4+. Some responding clones were detected in pre-infection memory, which suggested that pre-existing cross-reactive memory T cells had joined the SARS-CoV-2 response. Contracting CD4+ clones appeared mostly in the CM and EM memory subsets, whereas CD8+ clones were enriched in EMRA. Whether the second-wave clones peaking on day 37 were SARS-CoV-2 specific was not confirmed. Only two mild cases were covered in the study, and larger cohorts including severe cases with pre-infection samples were considered necessary.

The instrument was an Illumina NovaSeq 6000. Using 5'RACE with constant-segment primers, TCRalpha and TCRbeta cDNA libraries were constructed, with sample barcodes and unique molecular identifiers added in the process. RNA was extracted from every sample with Trizol reagent. The libraries were amplified in two PCR steps, and the second step added a second sample barcode and Illumina TruSeq adapters. The libraries were sequenced on an Illumina NovaSeq using 2 x 150 bp paired-end reads. As for how the authors treated the data: The reads were demultiplexed and collapsed into UMI-guided consensus sequences using migec v1.2.7. With mixcr v2.1.11, UMI consensuses were aligned to TRA and TRB V and J templates and assembled into clonotypes. Expanded or contracted clonotypes were those called significant by both edgeR and NoisET, with noise models trained on biological replicates. For edgeR calls, the thresholds were a false discovery rate-adjusted p below 0.01 and a log2 fold-change of 1. As an exploratory analysis of dynamics, max-normalized trajectories of the 1000 most abundant clonotypes were examined by PCA with hierarchical clustering. Each responding clone was given a CD4 or CD8 phenotype based on the CD4+ and CD8+ repertoires, which had been sequenced separately. TCRdb redid the processing of the public reads, applying fastp at Q25 and MiXCR, and retained in-frame beta chains. CDR3 protein duplicates are merged, each entry listing the most common genes and DNA. The V and J calls follow TCRdb's processing rather than the paper's. This sample comprises around 110,000 distinct CDR3 sequences, over 15% of them detected only once. In total, the top ten clones hold roughly 31% of the sample.

Cut back by 3 bases and 0 bases, the V and J ends lie 12 bases apart. Including the terminal cysteine and phenylalanine, the CDR3 comprises 15 residues. Only the CDR3 part of the read is kept: 45 bases, read in frame from the first base. Based on the germline V gene, the CDR1 and CDR2 sequences are SGHNT and YENEEA. Ficoll-Paque density gradient centrifugation was used to isolate PBMCs. This clonotype was counted a few times. The clone's antigen remains unknown. No quality values exist for individual bases; no much larger clone is one base distant. This TCR came from an adult woman who had mild COVID-19 (a few samples of this study predate the infection). The sample titles of this study are shuffled in the database, so cell type and time point are left out; the donor was told from shared clones. The specimen was PBMCs or a T cell subset sorted from them (not recorded which). The rearrangement combines TRBV11-3 with TRBJ2-7, with no confident D gene call. Read as DNA, the sequence is TGTGCCAGCAGCTTCTCAGCAGACGGCTCCTACGAGCAGTACTTC. Its protein reads: CASSFSADGSYEQYF. Full variable domain (CDR3 extended with the reference TRBV11-3 and TRBJ2-7 proteins): EAGVVQSPRYKIIEKKQPVAFWCNPISGHNTLYWYLQNLGQGPELLIRYENEEAVDDSQLPKDRFSAERLKGVDSTLKIQPAELGDSAVYLCASSFSADGSYEQYFGPGTRLTVT.